This T cell receptor (beta chain) was obtained from a study of T cell clones after liver transplantation. Study as a whole: TCRbeta sequencing after a pre-transplant mixed lymphocyte reaction identified graft-donor-reactive clones, later tracked in post-transplant blood.

V lost 3 bases and J lost 2; bases outside the gene matches: 4. From germline, CDR1 is MGHDK and CDR2 SYGVNS. This CDR3 is 15 amino acids long. This clone was detected a few times. What it binds is not known. Study findings and constraints: Conclusions were preliminary, with small, heterogeneous patient groups. Migration into the graft, not deletion, may explain lost graft donor-reactive T cells.

Clones were sequenced by immunoSEQ multiplex PCR, and TCRdb holds only the in-frame ones, with some missing. The sample records approximately 100,000 clones, roughly four fifths being singletons. This TCR derives from a human patient who received a liver transplant. A subset of T cells may come from the graft donor. Sequenced material: CD4+ T cells from blood, taken 47 months after liver transplant. The chain recombines TRBV25-1 with TRBJ1-3; 7 bases align to TRBD1. The CDR3: CASSDKDRAGNTIYF. The CDR3 nucleotides are TGTGCCAGCAGTGATAAAGACAGGGCTGGAAACACCATATATTTT.